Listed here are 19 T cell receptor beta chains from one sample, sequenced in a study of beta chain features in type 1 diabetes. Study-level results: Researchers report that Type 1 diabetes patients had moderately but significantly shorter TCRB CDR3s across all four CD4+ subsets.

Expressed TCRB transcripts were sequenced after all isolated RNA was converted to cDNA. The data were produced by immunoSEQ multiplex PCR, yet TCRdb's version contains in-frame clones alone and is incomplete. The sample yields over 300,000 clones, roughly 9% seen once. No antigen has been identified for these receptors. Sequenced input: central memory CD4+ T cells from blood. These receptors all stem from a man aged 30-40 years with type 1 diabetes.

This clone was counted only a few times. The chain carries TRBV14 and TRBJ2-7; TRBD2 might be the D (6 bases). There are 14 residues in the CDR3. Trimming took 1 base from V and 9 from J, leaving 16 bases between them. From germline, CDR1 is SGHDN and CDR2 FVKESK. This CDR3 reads CASSQAARLGGQYF. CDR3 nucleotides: TGTGCCAGCAGCCAAGCGGCTCGTCTCGGGGGGCAGTACTTC. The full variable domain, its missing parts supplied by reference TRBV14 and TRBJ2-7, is EAGVTQFPSHSVIEKGQTVTLRCDPISGHDNLYWYRRVMGKEIKFLLHFVKESKQDESGMPNNRFLAERTGGTYSTLKVQPAELEDSGVYFCASSQAARLGGQYFGPGTRLTVT.

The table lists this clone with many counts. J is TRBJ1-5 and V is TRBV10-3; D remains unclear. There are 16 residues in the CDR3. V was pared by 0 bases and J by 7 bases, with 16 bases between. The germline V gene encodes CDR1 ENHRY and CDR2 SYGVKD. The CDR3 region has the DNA TGTGCCATCAGTGAGTCAGGAGGGTTGGGGTGGCAGCCCCAGCATTTT. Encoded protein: CAISESGGLGWQPQHF.

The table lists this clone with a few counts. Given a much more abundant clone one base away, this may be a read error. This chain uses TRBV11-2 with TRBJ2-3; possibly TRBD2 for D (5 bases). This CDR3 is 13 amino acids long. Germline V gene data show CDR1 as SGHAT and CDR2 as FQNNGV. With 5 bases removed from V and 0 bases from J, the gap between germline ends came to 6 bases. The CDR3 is CASSRTSTDTQYF. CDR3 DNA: TGTGCCAGCAGCAGGACTAGCACAGATACGCAGTATTTT.

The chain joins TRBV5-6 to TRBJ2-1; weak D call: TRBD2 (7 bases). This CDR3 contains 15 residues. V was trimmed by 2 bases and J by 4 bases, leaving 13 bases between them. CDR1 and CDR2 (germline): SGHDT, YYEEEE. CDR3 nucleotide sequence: TGTGCCAGCAGCTTTGGCGGGGGCTTTTACAATGAGCAGTTCTTC. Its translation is CASSFGGGFYNEQFF.

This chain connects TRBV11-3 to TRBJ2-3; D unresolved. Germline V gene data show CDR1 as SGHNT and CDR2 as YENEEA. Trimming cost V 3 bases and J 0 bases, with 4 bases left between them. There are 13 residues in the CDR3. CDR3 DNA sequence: TGTGCCAGCAGCTTCGGTAGCACAGATACGCAGTATTTT. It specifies CASSFGSTDTQYF.

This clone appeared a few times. The CDR3 nucleotides read TGTGCCAGCAGCGATGGGACAAAAGAGACCCAGTACTTC. Protein: CASSDGTKETQYF. The chain links TRBV11-2 to TRBJ2-5, with a tentative D call TRBD1 (6 bases). Germline CDR1 and CDR2: SGHAT and FQNNGV. V lost 5 bases, J lost 3 bases, and 10 bases lay in between. This CDR3 has 13 residues.

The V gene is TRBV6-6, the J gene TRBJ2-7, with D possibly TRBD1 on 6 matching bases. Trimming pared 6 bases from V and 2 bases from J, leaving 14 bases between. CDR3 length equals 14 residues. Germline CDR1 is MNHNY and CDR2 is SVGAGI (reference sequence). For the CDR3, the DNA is TGTGCCAGCAGCCTTACGGGACATGCCTACGAGCAGTACTTC. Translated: CASSLTGHAYEQYF.

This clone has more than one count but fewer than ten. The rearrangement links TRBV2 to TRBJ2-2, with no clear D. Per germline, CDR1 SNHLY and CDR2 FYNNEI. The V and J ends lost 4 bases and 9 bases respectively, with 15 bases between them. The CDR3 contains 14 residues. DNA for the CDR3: TGTGCCAGCAGTGGACAACTATTTGGCCGGGAGCTGTTTTTT. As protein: CASSGQLFGRELFF.

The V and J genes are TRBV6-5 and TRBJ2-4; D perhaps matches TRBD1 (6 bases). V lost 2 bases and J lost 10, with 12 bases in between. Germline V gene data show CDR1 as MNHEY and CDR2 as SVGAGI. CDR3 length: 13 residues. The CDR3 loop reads CASSYGGSQIQYF. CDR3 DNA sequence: TGTGCCAGCAGTTACGGGGGCAGCCAGATTCAGTACTTC.

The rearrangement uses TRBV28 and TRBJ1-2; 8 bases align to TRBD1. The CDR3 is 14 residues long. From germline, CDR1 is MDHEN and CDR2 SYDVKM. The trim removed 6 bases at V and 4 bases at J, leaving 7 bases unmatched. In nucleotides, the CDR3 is TGTGCCAGCAGCCCAGGGGGCAAGAGCTATGGCTACACCTTC. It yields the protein CASSPGGKSYGYTF.

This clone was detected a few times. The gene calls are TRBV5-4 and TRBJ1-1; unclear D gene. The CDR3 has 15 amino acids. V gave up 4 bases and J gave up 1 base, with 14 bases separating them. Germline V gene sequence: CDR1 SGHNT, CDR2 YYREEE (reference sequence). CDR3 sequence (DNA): TGTGCCAGCAGCAGCGAGAGCGGGTGGAACACTGAAGCTTTCTTT. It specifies CASSSESGWNTEAFF.

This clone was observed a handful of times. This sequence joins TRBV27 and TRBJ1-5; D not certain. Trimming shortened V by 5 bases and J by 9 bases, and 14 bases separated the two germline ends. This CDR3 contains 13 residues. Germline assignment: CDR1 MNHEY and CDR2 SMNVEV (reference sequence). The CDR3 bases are TGTGCCAGCAGTAGACCAGGATTCGGGCCCCAGCATTTT. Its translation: CASSRPGFGPQHF.

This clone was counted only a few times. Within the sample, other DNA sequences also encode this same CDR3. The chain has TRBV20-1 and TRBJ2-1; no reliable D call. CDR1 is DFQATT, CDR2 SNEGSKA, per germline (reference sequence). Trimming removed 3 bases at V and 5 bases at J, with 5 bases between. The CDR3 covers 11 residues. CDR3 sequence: CSASRNNEQFF. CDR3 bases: TGCAGTGCTAGTAGAAACAATGAGCAGTTCTTC.

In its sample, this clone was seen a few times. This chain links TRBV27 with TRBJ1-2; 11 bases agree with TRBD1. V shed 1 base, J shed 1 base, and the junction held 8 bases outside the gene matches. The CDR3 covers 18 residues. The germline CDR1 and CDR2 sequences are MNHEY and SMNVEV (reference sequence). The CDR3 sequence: CASSLLRTGGVLNYGYTF. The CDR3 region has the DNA TGTGCCAGCAGTTTATTAAGGACAGGGGGCGTTCTTAACTATGGCTACACCTTC.

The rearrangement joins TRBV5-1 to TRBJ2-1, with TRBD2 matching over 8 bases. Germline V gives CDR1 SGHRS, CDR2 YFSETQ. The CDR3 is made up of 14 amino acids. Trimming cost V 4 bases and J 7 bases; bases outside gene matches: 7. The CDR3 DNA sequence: TGCGCCAGCAGCGCGGGACTAGAGGGAAATGAGCAGTTCTTC. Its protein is CASSAGLEGNEQFF. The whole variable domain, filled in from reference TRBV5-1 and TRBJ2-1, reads KAGVTQTPRYLIKTRGQQVTLSCSPISGHRSVSWYQQTPGQGLQFLFEYFSETQRNKGNFPGRFSGRQFSNSRSEMNVSTLELGDSALYLCASSAGLEGNEQFFGPGTRLTVL.

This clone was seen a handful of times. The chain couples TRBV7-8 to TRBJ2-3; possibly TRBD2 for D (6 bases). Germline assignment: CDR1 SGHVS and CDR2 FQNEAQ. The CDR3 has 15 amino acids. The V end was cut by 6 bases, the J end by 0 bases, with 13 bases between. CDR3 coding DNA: TGTGCCAGCAGACGCCTAGCGACTAGCACAGATACGCAGTATTTT. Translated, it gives CASRRLATSTDTQYF.

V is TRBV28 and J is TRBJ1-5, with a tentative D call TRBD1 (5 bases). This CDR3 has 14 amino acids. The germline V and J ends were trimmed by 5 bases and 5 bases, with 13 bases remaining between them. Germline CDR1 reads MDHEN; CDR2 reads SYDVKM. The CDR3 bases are TGTGCCAGCAGTCCCCGGGACGGATATCAGCCCCAGCATTTT. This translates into CASSPRDGYQPQHF.

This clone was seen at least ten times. CDR3 in DNA: TGTGCCAGCAGCAAACTTTATGTGGGCAAAAACATTCAGTACTTC. Encoded protein: CASSKLYVGKNIQYF. The chain uses TRBV21-1 and TRBJ2-4. TRBV21-1 is deemed a pseudogene. The CDR3 runs 15 residues.

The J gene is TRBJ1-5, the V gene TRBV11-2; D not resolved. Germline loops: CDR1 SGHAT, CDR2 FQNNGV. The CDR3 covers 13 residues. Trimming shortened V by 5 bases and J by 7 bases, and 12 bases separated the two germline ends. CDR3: CASSLTRGQPQHF. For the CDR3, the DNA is TGTGCCAGCAGCCTCACCCGAGGCCAGCCCCAGCATTTT.